The 17 T cell receptor beta chains given below trace back to one sample, sequenced in a study of cytotoxic CD8 clonotypes in ibrutinib-treated CLL (dated by TCRdb to the early 2020s). The sample's time point label, in plain terms: about twelve months on ibrutinib. Receptor libraries were prepared by the immunoSEQ multiplex PCR assay. TCRdb's version of the immuneACCESS table is confined to in-frame rearrangements and falls short of the full clone set. An unresolved V gene accounts for under half of the shortfall where checked; the remainder is of unknown origin. In all, the sample holds some 200,000 clones, and roughly 65% of those were seen once. The top ten clones comprise about 6% of the sample. The sample was PBMCs, taken after 12 months of ibrutinib treatment. These receptors were taken from a human donor with chronic lymphocytic leukemia.

This clone has just one count. V is TRBV9 and J is TRBJ2-5, with 11 nucleotides matching TRBD2. Trimming cost V 4 bases and J 8 bases; bases outside gene matches: 10. Germline lookup yields CDR1 SGDLS and CDR2 YYNGEE. This CDR3 is built from 15 residues. The CDR3 protein is CASSPGGTSGITQYF. CDR3 coding DNA: TGTGCCAGCAGCCCCGGGGGGACTAGCGGAATTACCCAGTACTTC.

The V call is TRBV28, the J call TRBJ2-3; D unresolved. The CDR3 loop spans 15 amino acids. Germline V gene lookup returns CDR1 MDHEN and CDR2 SYDVKM. The V end lost 7 bases, the J end lost 2 bases, and 16 bases lay between the germline ends. Written as DNA, the CDR3 is TGTGCCAGCACCGCGTTTGAGGACCACACAGATACGCAGTATTTT. Amino acids: CASTAFEDHTDTQYF.

This chain uses TRBV7-8 with TRBJ2-7, with D hard to call. The CDR3 totals 15 residues. Germline V gene data show CDR1 as SGHVS and CDR2 as FQNEAQ. V was trimmed by 0 bases and J by 0 bases, leaving 9 bases between them. The CDR3 protein is CASSLALRSSYEQYF. In DNA, the CDR3 is TGTGCCAGCAGCTTAGCGCTCAGGAGCTCCTACGAGCAGTACTTC.

This sequence joins TRBV6-5 and TRBJ2-7; D possibly corresponds to TRBD1 (6 bases). The V end lost 4 bases, the J end lost 2 bases, and 12 bases lay between the germline ends. This CDR3 has 14 amino acids. Looked up from germline, CDR1 is MNHEY and CDR2 is SVGAGI. CDR3 sequence (DNA): TGTGCCAGCAGTTCCGGGACAATTACCTACGAGCAGTACTTC. Its translation: CASSSGTITYEQYF.

The chain joins TRBV30 to TRBJ1-2; D is possibly TRBD1 (5 bases). The CDR3 is 11 amino acids. V was clipped by 1 base and J by 8 bases, with 8 bases between them. CDR1 is GTSNPN, CDR2 SVGIG, per germline (reference sequence). The CDR3 loop reads CAWSGTRGYTF. DNA for the CDR3: TGTGCCTGGAGTGGGACACGAGGCTACACCTTC.

The rearrangement joins TRBV7-2 to TRBJ2-7; 12 nucleotides line up with TRBD2. Germline CDR1 reads SGHTA; CDR2 reads FQGNSA. The J segment lost 3 bases and the V segment lost 6 bases, leaving 0 bases of the junction unmatched. This CDR3 has 13 amino acids. The CDR3 DNA reads TGTGCCAGCAGACTAGCGGGGGGCTACGAGCAGTACTTC. This codes for CASRLAGGYEQYF.

The genes are TRBV14 and TRBJ2-7, with D perhaps TRBD1 (6 bases). Per the germline V gene, CDR1 is SGHDN and CDR2 is FVKESK. The CDR3 contains 17 residues. The V end lost 4 bases, the J end lost 4 bases, and 23 bases lay between the germline ends. This CDR3 is CASSLVRKAWGTYEQYF. As DNA, the CDR3 is TGTGCCAGCAGCCTAGTAAGAAAGGCGTGGGGGACATACGAGCAGTACTTC.

The V gene is TRBV11-2, the J gene TRBJ2-3; no clear D gene. The V gene's germline CDR1 is SGHAT and CDR2 FQNNGV. V was clipped by 1 base and J by 0 bases, with 5 bases between them. This CDR3 spans 14 amino acids. The CDR3 DNA reads TGTGCCAGCAGCTTAGCCTCAAGCACAGATACGCAGTATTTT. It specifies CASSLASSTDTQYF.

The rearrangement links TRBV5-1 to TRBJ2-5; weak D call: TRBD2 (6 bases). This CDR3 has 15 residues. Trimming took 4 bases from V and 2 from J, leaving 15 bases between them. Germline-derived CDR1 and CDR2 are SGHRS and YFSETQ. CDR3 sequence (DNA): TGCGCCAGCAGCAGGACGGGAGCCTTACAAGAGACCCAGTACTTC. As protein: CASSRTGALQETQYF.

J is TRBJ2-1 and V is TRBV6-1, with a tentative D call TRBD2 (6 bases). The V gene lost 6 bases and the J gene lost 0 bases, with 6 bases spanning the gap. CDR1 MNHNS and CDR2 SASEGT come from the germline V gene. The CDR3 contains 13 residues. The chain's CDR3 is CASRTSSYNEQFF. CDR3 coding DNA: TGTGCCAGCAGGACTAGCTCCTACAATGAGCAGTTCTTC.

V is TRBV5-4 and J is TRBJ2-7; D ambiguous. The V gene's germline CDR1 is SGHNT and CDR2 YYREEE (reference sequence). Trimming took off 4 bases at V and 1 base at J, with 9 bases between the two ends. This CDR3 comprises 13 residues. The CDR3, as DNA: TGTGCCAGCAGCAATGGTGGGTCCTACGAGCAGTACTTC. It yields the protein CASSNGGSYEQYF.

This clone was picked up a small number of times. This chain uses TRBV27 with TRBJ1-2, with TRBD1 as a possible D gene (6 bases). Germline lookup yields CDR1 MNHEY and CDR2 SMNVEV (reference sequence). The CDR3 is made up of 13 amino acids. V was cut by 7 bases and J by 8 bases, with 17 bases left in between. The CDR3, as DNA: TGTGCCAGCAAAGGGGGGGTGGTAACGGGCTACACCTTC. This sequence encodes CASKGGVVTGYTF.

V gene TRBV4-1 combines with J gene TRBJ2-7, with 8 bases matching TRBD2. The germline V gene encodes CDR1 MGHRA and CDR2 YSYEKL. J was trimmed by 7 bases and V by 4 bases; bases with no gene match: 15. The CDR3 runs to 16 residues. CDR3: CASSPSGLAGVEEQYF. CDR3 DNA: TGCGCCAGCAGCCCCAGCGGTCTAGCGGGCGTCGAAGAGCAGTACTTC.

This clone was detected a few times. This chain connects TRBV19 to TRBJ2-3; TRBD2 agrees at 9 bases. The V gene's germline CDR1 is LNHDA and CDR2 SQIVND (reference sequence). This CDR3 contains 15 residues. V shed 5 bases, J shed 9 bases, and the junction held 12 bases outside the gene matches. This chain's CDR3 is CASSPGTSSVETQYF. CDR3 sequence (DNA): TGTGCCAGTAGTCCCGGGACTAGCTCAGTTGAGACGCAGTATTTT.

On this clone: The junction differs from germline at one of its ends, possibly a read error. This sequence joins TRBV28 and TRBJ2-5, with 9 bases that match TRBD1. The CDR3 loop spans 15 amino acids. CDR1 is MDHEN and CDR2 is SYDVKM in the germline V gene. The chain's CDR3 is CASRDPQGAQKTQYF. The DNA for the CDR3 is TGTGCCAGCAGGGACCCACAGGGGGCCCAAAAGACCCAGTACTTC.

The chain uses TRBV2 and TRBJ1-2; possible D gene TRBD1, 5 bases. CDR3 length equals 16 residues. Germline lookup yields CDR1 SNHLY and CDR2 FYNNEI. V was clipped by 0 bases and J by 6 bases, with 17 bases between them. CDR3 loop: CASSEAGLLSSDGYTF. The CDR3 region has the DNA TGTGCCAGCAGTGAAGCGGGACTCTTATCGTCCGATGGCTACACCTTC.

This clone was picked up one time. The chain links TRBV30 to TRBJ1-1, with D unresolved. Germline V gives CDR1 GTSNPN, CDR2 SVGIG (reference sequence). The CDR3 contains 13 residues. Trimming left V 0 bases short and J 6 bases short, with 11 bases between. The CDR3 loop reads CAWSVGNIAEAFF. The CDR3 DNA reads as TGTGCCTGGAGTGTAGGGAATATCGCTGAAGCTTTCTTT.